These T cell receptor beta chains were read from a single sample in a study of cytomegalovirus exposure and HLA in healthy donors. The method was immunoSEQ multiplex PCR; TCRdb's version includes in-frame clones alone and lacks a portion of them. The sample lists almost 200,000 clones; roughly four fifths were seen once. Material: PBMCs. These receptors were obtained from a man between 25 and 39 years old in good health and CMV-seronegative. Both conserved end residues are part of each CDR3. The D gene is left open where the match is weak. Rows give clone size only sometimes, using once, few, many, or a class for an expanded clone.

clone size	V gene	J gene	D gene	CDR3 length	CDR3 DNA	CDR3 protein
few	TRBV19	TRBJ2-7	TRBD1	16	TGTGCCAGTAGATTCTCCGGGACAGGGCTCTCCTACGAGCAGTACTTC	CASRFSGTGLSYEQYF
NA	TRBV11-3	TRBJ2-1	NA	13	TGTGCCAGCAGCTTAGACCGAGGCAATGAGCAGTTCTTC	CASSLDRGNEQFF
NA	TRBV5-1	TRBJ2-4	NA	14	TGCGCCAGCAGCCAACCGACAAGAGAAAACATTCAGTACTTC	CASSQPTRENIQYF
NA	TRBV11-2	TRBJ2-3	NA	12	TGTGCCAGCAGCTCCCTCACAGATACGCAGTATTTT	CASSSLTDTQYF
NA	TRBV5-6	TRBJ2-7	TRBD2	13	TGTGCCAGCAGCTTGAGCCTAGCGGACGAGCAGTACTTC	CASSLSLADEQYF
NA	TRBV30	TRBJ1-5	NA	13	TGTGCCTGGAGTATAAACGGGGTGGAGCCCCAGCATTTT	CAWSINGVEPQHF
NA	TRBV5-5	TRBJ2-7	NA	14	TGTGCCAGCAGCTTGCGGACAGCGGACCACGAGCAGTACTTC	CASSLRTADHEQYF
few	TRBV5-4	TRBJ2-3	NA	13	TGTGCCAGCAGCTTGGCCCGAGGGGATACGCAGTATTTT	CASSLARGDTQYF
NA	TRBV19	TRBJ2-7	NA	15	TGTGCCAGTAGTATAGTCGCGGAGAGCTCCTACGAGCAGTACTTC	CASSIVAESSYEQYF
few	TRBV6-5	TRBJ2-3	NA	14	TGTGCCAGCAGTTTGCAGGGTGGCACAGATACGCAGTATTTT	CASSLQGGTDTQYF
NA	TRBV11-3	TRBJ2-3	TRBD2	15	TGTGCCAGCAGCAGCGGGACTAGCGGAACAGATACGCAGTATTTT	CASSSGTSGTDTQYF
NA	TRBV6-5	TRBJ2-5	NA	13	TGTGCCAGCAGACTCACAGGGAGGGTGACCCAGTACTTC	CASRLTGRVTQYF
few	TRBV10-2	TRBJ2-2	NA	15	TGCGCCAGCAGTGAGACGGGAATCGGTACCGGGGAGCTGTTTTTT	CASSETGIGTGELFF
once	TRBV18	TRBJ1-2	NA	13	TGTGCCAGCTCACCCCTCCACACTAATGGCTACACCTTC	CASSPLHTNGYTF
NA	TRBV4-1	TRBJ2-7	TRBD2	17	TGCGCCAGCAGCCAAGGGGCTGGGGGCGGGAGGGCCTACGAGCAGTACTTC	CASSQGAGGGRAYEQYF
NA	TRBV18	TRBJ1-2	NA	13	TGTGCCAGCTCACCACTCGGGGTCTATGGCTACACCTTC	CASSPLGVYGYTF
NA	TRBV5-1	TRBJ1-3	NA	13	TGCGCCAGCAGTTCAGATTCTGGAAACACCATATATTTT	CASSSDSGNTIYF
NA	TRBV4-1	TRBJ1-5	NA	16	TGCGCCAGCAGCCAAGATGAGGGCAGGACCAATCAGCCCCAGCATTTT	CASSQDEGRTNQPQHF
once	TRBV14	TRBJ1-1	TRBD1	16	TGTGCCAGCAGCCAAATCCGACAGGGATTGGGCACTGAAGCTTTCTTT	CASSQIRQGLGTEAFF
NA	TRBV11-2	TRBJ2-3	TRBD2	16	TGTGCCAGCAGCCCAGACTTGCGGGGGAACACAGATACGCAGTATTTT	CASSPDLRGNTDTQYF
NA	TRBV5-1	TRBJ2-7	TRBD2	15	TGCGCCAGCAGCCGCGGACTAGCGGGAGAACGCGAGCAGTACTTC	CASSRGLAGEREQYF
NA	TRBV11-3	TRBJ2-7	NA	15	TGTGCCAGCAGCCTACACACAGGGATGAGCTACGAGCAGTACTTC	CASSLHTGMSYEQYF
NA	TRBV7-3	TRBJ2-5	NA	19	TGTGCCAGCAGCTTAGGGGGCCCCAGCGGGGACATCTCCCAAGAGACCCAGTACTTC	CASSLGGPSGDISQETQYF
few	TRBV6-5	TRBJ1-1	NA	15	TGTGCCAGCAGTTACTCGACGGGGTTGGGGACTGAAGCTTTCTTT	CASSYSTGLGTEAFF